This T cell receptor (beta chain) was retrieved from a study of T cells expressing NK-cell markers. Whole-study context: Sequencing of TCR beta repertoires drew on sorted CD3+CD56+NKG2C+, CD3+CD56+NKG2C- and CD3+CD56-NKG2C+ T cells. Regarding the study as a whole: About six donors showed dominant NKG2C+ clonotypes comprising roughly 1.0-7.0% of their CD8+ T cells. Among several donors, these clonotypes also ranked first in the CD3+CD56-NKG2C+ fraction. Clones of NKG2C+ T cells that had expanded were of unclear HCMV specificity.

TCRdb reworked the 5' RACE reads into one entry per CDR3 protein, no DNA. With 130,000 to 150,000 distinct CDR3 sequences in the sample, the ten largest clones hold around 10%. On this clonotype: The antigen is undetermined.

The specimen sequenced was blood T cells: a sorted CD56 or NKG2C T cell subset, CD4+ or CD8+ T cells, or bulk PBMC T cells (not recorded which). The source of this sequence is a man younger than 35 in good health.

CDR3 protein: CASRTQGADEQYF. The chain has TRBV28 and TRBJ2-7; without DNA, the TCRdb call of TRBD1 cannot be checked. Germline CDR1 reads MDHEN; CDR2 reads SYDVKM. The CDR3 is made up of 13 amino acids.